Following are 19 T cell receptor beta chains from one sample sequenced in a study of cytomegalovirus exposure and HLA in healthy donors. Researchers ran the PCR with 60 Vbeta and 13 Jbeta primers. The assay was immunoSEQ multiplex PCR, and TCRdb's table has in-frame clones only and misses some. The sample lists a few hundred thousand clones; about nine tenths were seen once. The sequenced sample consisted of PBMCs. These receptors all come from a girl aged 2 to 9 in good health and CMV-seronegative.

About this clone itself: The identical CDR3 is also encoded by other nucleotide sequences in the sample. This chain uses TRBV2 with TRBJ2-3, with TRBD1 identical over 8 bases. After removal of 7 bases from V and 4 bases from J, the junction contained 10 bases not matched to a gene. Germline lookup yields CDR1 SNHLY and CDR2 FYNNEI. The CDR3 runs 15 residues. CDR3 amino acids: CASTPDRGGSDTQYF. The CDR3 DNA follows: TGTGCCAGCACTCCAGACAGGGGAGGTTCAGATACGCAGTATTTT.

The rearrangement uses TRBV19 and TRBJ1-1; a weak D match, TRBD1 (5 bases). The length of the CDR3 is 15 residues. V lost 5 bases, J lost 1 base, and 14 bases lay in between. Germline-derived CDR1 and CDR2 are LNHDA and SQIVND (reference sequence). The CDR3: CASSDRTNWNTEAFF. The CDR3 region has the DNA TGTGCCAGTAGTGATCGGACAAACTGGAACACTGAAGCTTTCTTT.

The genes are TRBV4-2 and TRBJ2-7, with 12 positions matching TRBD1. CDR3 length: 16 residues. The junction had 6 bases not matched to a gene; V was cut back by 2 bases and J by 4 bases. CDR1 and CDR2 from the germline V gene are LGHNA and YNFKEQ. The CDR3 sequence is CASSQPGQGAVYEQYF. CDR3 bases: TGTGCCAGCAGCCAACCGGGACAGGGGGCGGTATACGAGCAGTACTTC.

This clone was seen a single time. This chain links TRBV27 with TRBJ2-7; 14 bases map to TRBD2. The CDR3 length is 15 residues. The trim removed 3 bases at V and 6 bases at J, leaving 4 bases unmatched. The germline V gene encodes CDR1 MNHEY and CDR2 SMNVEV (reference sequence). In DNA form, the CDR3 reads TGTGCCAGCAGTTTCGCGGGACTAGCGGGAGCCGAGCAGTACTTC. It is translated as CASSFAGLAGAEQYF.

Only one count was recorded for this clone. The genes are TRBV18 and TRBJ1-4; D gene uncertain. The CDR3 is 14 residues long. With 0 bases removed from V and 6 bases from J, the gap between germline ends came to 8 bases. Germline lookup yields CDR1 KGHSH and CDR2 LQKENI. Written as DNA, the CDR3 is TGTGCCAGCTCACCACCGTCGGTAGATGAAAAACTGTTTTTT. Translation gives CASSPPSVDEKLFF.

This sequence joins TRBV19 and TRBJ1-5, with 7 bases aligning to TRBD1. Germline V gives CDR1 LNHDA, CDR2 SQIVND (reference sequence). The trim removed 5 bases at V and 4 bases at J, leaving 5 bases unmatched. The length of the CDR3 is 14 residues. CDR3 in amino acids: CASSGATGNQPQHF. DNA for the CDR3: TGTGCCAGTAGTGGGGCGACAGGGAATCAGCCCCAGCATTTT.

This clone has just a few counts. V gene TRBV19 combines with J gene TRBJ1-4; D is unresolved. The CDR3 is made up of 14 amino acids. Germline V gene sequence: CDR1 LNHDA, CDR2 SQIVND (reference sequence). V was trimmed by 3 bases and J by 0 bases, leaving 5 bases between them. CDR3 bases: TGTGCCAGTAGTATGAGCGCAACTAATGAAAAACTGTTTTTT. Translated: CASSMSATNEKLFF.

CDR3 residues: CASRGFGTRGPDTQYF. In DNA, the CDR3 is TGCGCCAGCAGGGGTTTTGGGACTAGGGGCCCAGATACGCAGTATTTT. V gene TRBV10-2 combines with J gene TRBJ2-3; the match to TRBD2 covers 8 bases. Germline V gives CDR1 WSHSY, CDR2 SAAADI. V lost 6 bases to trimming and J lost 4 bases; unmatched junction nucleotides: 12. The length of the CDR3 is 16 residues.

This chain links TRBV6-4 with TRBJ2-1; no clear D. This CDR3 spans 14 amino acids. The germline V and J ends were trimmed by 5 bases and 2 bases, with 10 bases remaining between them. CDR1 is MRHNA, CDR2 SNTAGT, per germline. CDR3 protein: CASSPRHTYNEQFF. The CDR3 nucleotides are TGTGCCAGCAGTCCGCGACACACCTACAATGAGCAGTTCTTC.

The CDR3 nucleotides are TGTGCCAGCAGTCTAGGGGTCGGGAGCTCCTACGAGCAGTACTTC. This gives the protein CASSLGVGSSYEQYF. V is TRBV6-5 and J is TRBJ2-7; a possible D gene is TRBD2 (6 bases). The CDR3 has 15 residues. Trimming removed 5 bases from V and 0 bases from J, with 14 bases in between. Germline CDR1 is MNHEY and CDR2 is SVGAGI.

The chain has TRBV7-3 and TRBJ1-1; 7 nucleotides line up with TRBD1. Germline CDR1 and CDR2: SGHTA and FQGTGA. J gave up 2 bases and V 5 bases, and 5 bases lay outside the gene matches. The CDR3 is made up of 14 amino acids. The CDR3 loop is CASSPGQSNTEAFF. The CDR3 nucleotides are TGTGCCAGCAGCCCGGGACAGTCTAACACTGAAGCTTTCTTT.

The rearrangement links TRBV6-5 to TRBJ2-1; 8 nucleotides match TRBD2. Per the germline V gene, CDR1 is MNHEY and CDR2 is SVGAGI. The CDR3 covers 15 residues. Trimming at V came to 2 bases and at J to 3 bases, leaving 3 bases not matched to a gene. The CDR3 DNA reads TGTGCCAGCAGTTACCAGCGGGGGATCTACAATGAGCAGTTCTTC. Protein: CASSYQRGIYNEQFF.

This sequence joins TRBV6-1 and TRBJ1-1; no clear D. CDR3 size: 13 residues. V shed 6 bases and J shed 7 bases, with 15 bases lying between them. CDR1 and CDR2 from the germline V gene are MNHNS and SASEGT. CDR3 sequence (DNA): TGTGCCAGCAGGAAGTCAGGAATCGGTGAAGCTTTCTTT. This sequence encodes CASRKSGIGEAFF.

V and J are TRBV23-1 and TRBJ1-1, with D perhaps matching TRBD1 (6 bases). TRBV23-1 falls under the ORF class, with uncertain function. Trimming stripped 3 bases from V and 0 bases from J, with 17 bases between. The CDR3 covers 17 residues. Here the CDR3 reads CASSHLDRDTLNTEAFF. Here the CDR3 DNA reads TGCGCCAGCAGTCACCTTGACCGGGACACCTTGAACACTGAAGCTTTCTTT.

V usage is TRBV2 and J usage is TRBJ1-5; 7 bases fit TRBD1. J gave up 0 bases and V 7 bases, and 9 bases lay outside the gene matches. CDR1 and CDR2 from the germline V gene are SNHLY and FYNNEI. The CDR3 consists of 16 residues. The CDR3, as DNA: TGTGCCAGCAACACACAGGGGCTTAATAGCAATCAGCCCCAGCATTTT. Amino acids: CASNTQGLNSNQPQHF.

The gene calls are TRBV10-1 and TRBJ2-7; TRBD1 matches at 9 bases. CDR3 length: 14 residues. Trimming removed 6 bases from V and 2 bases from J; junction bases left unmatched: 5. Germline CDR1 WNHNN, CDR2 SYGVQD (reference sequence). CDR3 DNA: TGCGCCAGCAGCGCCAGACAGGGGGCCTACGAGCAGTACTTC. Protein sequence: CASSARQGAYEQYF.

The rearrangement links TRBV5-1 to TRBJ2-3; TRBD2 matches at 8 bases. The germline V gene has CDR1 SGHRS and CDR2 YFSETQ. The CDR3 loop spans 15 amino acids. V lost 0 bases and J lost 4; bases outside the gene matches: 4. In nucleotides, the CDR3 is TGCGCCAGCAGCTTGGGCGGGGGGTCCGCAGATACGCAGTATTTT. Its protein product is CASSLGGGSADTQYF. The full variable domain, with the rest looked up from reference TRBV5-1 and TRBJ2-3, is KAGVTQTPRYLIKTRGQQVTLSCSPISGHRSVSWYQQTPGQGLQFLFEYFSETQRNKGNFPGRFSGRQFSNSRSEMNVSTLELGDSALYLCASSLGGGSADTQYFGPGTRLTVL.

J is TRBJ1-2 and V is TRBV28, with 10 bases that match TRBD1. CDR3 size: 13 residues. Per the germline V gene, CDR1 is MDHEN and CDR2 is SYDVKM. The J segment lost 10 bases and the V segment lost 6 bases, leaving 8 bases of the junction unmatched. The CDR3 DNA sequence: TGTGCCAGCAGACAATCCGGGACAGGGGACTACACCTTC. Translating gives CASRQSGTGDYTF.

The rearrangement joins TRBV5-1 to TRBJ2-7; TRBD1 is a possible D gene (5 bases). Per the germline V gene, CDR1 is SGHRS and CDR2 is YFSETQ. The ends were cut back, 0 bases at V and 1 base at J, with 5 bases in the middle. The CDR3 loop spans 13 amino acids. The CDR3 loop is CASSLGQSYEQYF. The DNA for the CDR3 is TGCGCCAGCAGCTTGGGACAGTCCTACGAGCAGTACTTC.